One and the same sample provided the 31 T cell receptor beta chains below, sequenced in a study of radiation and T cells in renal cell carcinoma. Using immunoSEQ multiplex PCR, the repertoire was profiled, and TCRdb retains in-frame clones only, with some absent. The sample lists around 64,000 clones, roughly 79% occurring once. Specified time point: baseline pretreatment blood. Specified treatment: 15 Gy SBRT to primary tumor, nephrectomy 4 weeks later. The sequencing here drew on blood, taken from a patient whose treatment included radiotherapy and nephrectomy. All receptors derive from a man in his 60s with renal cell carcinoma.

This chain links TRBV7-2 with TRBJ1-2, with 8 bases matching TRBD1. The CDR3 is made up of 16 amino acids. Germline V CDR1 and CDR2: SGHTA, FQGNSA. The V segment lost 1 base and the J segment 3 bases; nucleotides outside the gene matches: 7. As DNA, the CDR3 is TGTGCCAGCAGCTTAGGGGGACAGGCCGTGGACTATGGCTACACCTTC. Translation gives CASSLGGQAVDYGYTF.

This clone was seen only a few times. The V and J genes are TRBV16 and TRBJ2-1; D might be TRBD1 or TRBD2, each matching 5 bases. Trimming stripped 1 base from V and 9 bases from J, with 13 bases between. CDR3 length: 14 residues. CDR1 and CDR2 (germline): KGHSY, FQNENV. The CDR3 loop reads CASSQWVGTGEQFF. The CDR3 nucleotides read TGTGCCAGCAGCCAATGGGTCGGGACCGGTGAGCAGTTCTTC.

The chain combines TRBV5-6 with TRBJ1-2, with TRBD1 as a possible D gene (6 bases). This CDR3 spans 12 amino acids. The germline V gene has CDR1 SGHDT and CDR2 YYEEEE. The V end was cut by 6 bases, the J end by 10 bases, with 16 bases between. CDR3 DNA: TGTGCCAGCACCTACACGGACAGCGACTACACCTTC. Protein product: CASTYTDSDYTF. Full variable domain (missing parts from reference TRBV5-6 and TRBJ1-2): DAGVTQSPTHLIKTRGQQVTLRCSPKSGHDTVSWYQQALGQGPQFIFQYYEEEERQRGNFPDRFSGHQFPNYSSELNVNALLLGDSALYLCASTYTDSDYTFGSGTRLTVV.

This sequence joins TRBV4-3 and TRBJ1-4; D is possibly TRBD1 (5 bases). Germline loops: CDR1 LGHNA, CDR2 YSLEER. The CDR3 covers 16 residues. Trimming took off 0 bases at V and 5 bases at J, with 13 bases between the two ends. CDR3 loop: CASSQEYEGRNEKLFF. In nucleotides, the CDR3 is TGCGCCAGCAGCCAAGAGTACGAGGGGAGGAATGAAAAACTGTTTTTT.

This clone is medium-sized (0.01 to 0.1%) by share. This rearrangement joins TRBV4-3 to TRBJ2-1; no reliable D call. This CDR3 comprises 15 residues. The V end was cut by 4 bases, the J end by 1 base, with 11 bases between. Germline V lookup: CDR1 LGHNA, CDR2 YSLEER. The CDR3 coding sequence is TGCGCCAGCAGCCTACGACCCGCTTCCTACAATGAGCAGTTCTTC. It yields the protein CASSLRPASYNEQFF.

This rearrangement joins TRBV5-4 to TRBJ1-2; tentatively, D is TRBD1 (5 bases). Trimming removed 4 bases from V and 8 bases from J, with 21 bases in between. From germline, CDR1 is SGHNT and CDR2 YYREEE (reference sequence). The CDR3 length is 15 residues. CDR3 nucleotides: TGTGCCAGCAGCGCCGAAGGGACGGCGGTGCGAGGCTACACCTTC. Protein: CASSAEGTAVRGYTF.

This clone was seen a single time. J is TRBJ2-5 and V is TRBV5-6, with no clear D. The CDR3 sequence is 15 residues long. Looked up from germline, CDR1 is SGHDT and CDR2 is YYEEEE. V was trimmed by 4 bases and J by 2 bases, leaving 15 bases between them. The CDR3 bases are TGTGCCAGCAGCGCCTTTTCAGGAATTCAAGAGACCCAGTACTTC. Translation: CASSAFSGIQETQYF.

The chain combines TRBV14 with TRBJ2-4; 10 nucleotides align to TRBD2. Germline V CDR1 and CDR2: SGHDN, FVKESK. The V and J ends lost 0 bases and 4 bases, in that order; junction bases with no gene match: 9. The CDR3 length is 18 residues. CDR3 sequence (DNA): TGTGCCAGCAGCCAAGATACCGTGATGACTAGCGGGAAAAACATTCAGTACTTC. Translated: CASSQDTVMTSGKNIQYF.

The chain employs TRBV29-1 and TRBJ1-3, with D perhaps matching TRBD1 (6 bases). Germline V gives CDR1 SQVTM, CDR2 ANQGSEA. Trimming removed 0 bases at V and 0 bases at J, with 12 bases between. The CDR3 is made up of 16 amino acids. CDR3 coding DNA: TGCAGCGTTGAAGAAAACAGGGACCTCTCTGGAAACACCATATATTTT. This encodes CSVEENRDLSGNTIYF.

The V call is TRBV9, the J call TRBJ2-1; 10 positions match TRBD2. The CDR3 spans 15 residues. From germline, CDR1 is SGDLS and CDR2 YYNGEE. J was trimmed by 8 bases and V by 4 bases; bases with no gene match: 9. CDR3 coding DNA: TGTGCCAGCAGCACAAGCGGGAGGGCCGCGTATGAGCAGTTCTTC. Its translation: CASSTSGRAAYEQFF.

This chain joins TRBV10-2 and TRBJ2-3, with a tentative D call TRBD1 (6 bases). The CDR3 covers 18 residues. Trimming removed 7 bases from V and 2 bases from J, with 25 bases in between. Germline values: CDR1 WSHSY, CDR2 SAAADI. The CDR3 DNA is TGCGCCAGCACTAACTCCCTCCTACGGGACACATTCACAGATACGCAGTATTTT. Residues: CASTNSLLRDTFTDTQYF.

This clone occurred once. The V gene is TRBV11-3, the J gene TRBJ2-2; D possibly corresponds to TRBD1 (5 bases). CDR3 size: 15 residues. Germline CDR1 is SGHNT and CDR2 is YENEEA. Trimming shortened V by 1 base and J by 1 base, and 7 bases separated the two germline ends. CDR3: CASSLGTLNTGELFF. The CDR3 bases are TGTGCCAGCAGCTTAGGGACACTGAACACCGGGGAGCTGTTTTTT.

This clone was recorded a few times. The chain couples TRBV21-1 to TRBJ2-5; whether TRBD2, the table's D call, matches the DNA was not checked. TRBV21-1 is assigned pseudogene status. This CDR3 has 18 amino acids. CDR3 sequence reads: CASRTMTSGIRWVTTQYF. The CDR3 nucleotides are TGTGCCAGCCGTACGATGACTAGCGGGATCCGTTGGGTTACGACCCAGTACTTC.

Only a few counts were recorded for this clone. This chain connects TRBV11-3 to TRBJ2-7; D perhaps matches TRBD2 (5 bases). The V and J ends lost 5 bases and 6 bases respectively, with 11 bases between them. CDR1 SGHNT and CDR2 YENEEA come from the germline V gene. This CDR3 has 12 residues. CDR3 coding DNA: TGTGCCAGCAGCAGGACGGCGGGCGAGCAGTACGTC. This gives the protein CASSRTAGEQYV.

The chain joins TRBV5-1 to TRBJ2-5, with 9 bases matching TRBD2. Germline trimming cut 3 bases from V and 2 bases from J; bases unmatched to any gene: 2. In germline, CDR1 is SGHRS, CDR2 YFSETQ. CDR3 length: 14 amino acids. The CDR3 bases are TGCGCCAGCAGCTCGACTAGCGGACAAGAGACCCAGTACTTC. This encodes CASSSTSGQETQYF.

The chain has TRBV10-2 and TRBJ1-5; 8 nucleotides line up with TRBD1. The CDR3 length is 17 residues. The V gene's germline CDR1 is WSHSY and CDR2 SAAADI. The J segment lost 0 bases and the V segment lost 10 bases, leaving 14 bases of the junction unmatched. The CDR3 region has the DNA TGCGCCACCTCTATCGGACAGGGAGAATATAGCAATCAGCCCCAGCATTTT. Amino acids: CATSIGQGEYSNQPQHF.

The genes are TRBV5-1 and TRBJ1-1; 8 bases agree with TRBD1. With 4 bases clipped from V and 6 bases from J, the junction kept 17 bases outside the gene matches. CDR1 is SGHRS, CDR2 YFSETQ, per germline. CDR3 length: 17 residues. The CDR3 is CASSPRPGQVLRPEAFF. Written as DNA, the CDR3 is TGCGCCAGCAGCCCCCGCCCGGGACAGGTTCTTCGGCCTGAAGCTTTCTTT. Based on the CDR3 plus reference TRBV5-1 and TRBJ1-1, the full variable domain is KAGVTQTPRYLIKTRGQQVTLSCSPISGHRSVSWYQQTPGQGLQFLFEYFSETQRNKGNFPGRFSGRQFSNSRSEMNVSTLELGDSALYLCASSPRPGQVLRPEAFFGQGTRLTVV.

This clone was counted between two and nine times. This chain joins TRBV5-1 and TRBJ2-7; D remains unclear. The ends were cut back, 0 bases at V and 4 bases at J, with 2 bases in the middle. This CDR3 region has 11 residues. The germline gives CDR1 SGHRS, CDR2 YFSETQ. CDR3 nucleotides: TGCGCCAGCAGCTTGGGGTACGAGCAGTACTTC. It is translated as CASSLGYEQYF.

The rearrangement uses TRBV5-1 and TRBJ2-3; weak D call: TRBD1 (6 bases). Germline CDR1 and CDR2: SGHRS and YFSETQ. The CDR3 spans 18 residues. V gave up 3 bases and J gave up 1 base, with 21 bases separating them. CDR3 sequence (DNA): TGCGCCAGCAGCTCATCAAGGGGGACAACTCTGGGCACAGATACGCAGTATTTT. Encoded protein: CASSSSRGTTLGTDTQYF.

This clone was detected once. The rearrangement uses TRBV7-2 and TRBJ2-3; D is unresolved. This CDR3 region has 13 residues. Between the trimmed V and J ends, which lost 1 base and 7 bases, there was a span of 9 bases. Germline V gives CDR1 SGHTA, CDR2 FQGNSA. CDR3: CASSLDPAYTQYF. CDR3 DNA: TGTGCCAGCAGCTTAGACCCCGCATATACGCAGTATTTT.

J is TRBJ2-2 and V is TRBV14; D is unresolved. Between the trimmed V and J ends, which lost 0 bases and 5 bases, there was a span of 1 base. The CDR3 has 12 amino acids. Germline CDR1 reads SGHDN; CDR2 reads FVKESK. The CDR3 nucleotides are TGTGCCAGCAGCCAAGAAACCGGGGAGCTGTTTTTT. Its translation: CASSQETGELFF.

The chain couples TRBV28 to TRBJ2-7; D possibly uses TRBD1 or TRBD2 (5 bases each). V was pared by 6 bases and J by 3 bases, with 21 bases between. The CDR3 has 16 amino acids. Germline lookup yields CDR1 MDHEN and CDR2 SYDVKM. The CDR3 here is CASSRDHNAIDYEQYV. The CDR3 DNA follows: TGTGCCAGCAGCAGGGACCATAACGCCATTGACTACGAGCAGTACGTC.

The genes are TRBV15 and TRBJ2-5; D is uncertain. Germline CDR1 LNHNV, CDR2 YYDKDF (reference sequence). This CDR3 is built from 13 residues. V shed 2 bases and J shed 2 bases, with 6 bases lying between them. In nucleotides, the CDR3 is TGTGCCACCAGCAGAAGCATACAAGAGACCCAGTACTTC. This codes for CATSRSIQETQYF.

The chain uses TRBV7-9 and TRBJ1-1; D is uncertain. The germline V gene encodes CDR1 SEHNR and CDR2 FQNEAQ (reference sequence). This CDR3 has 14 residues. V shed 9 bases and J shed 1 base, with 15 bases lying between them. The CDR3: CAREEDLSNTEAFF. CDR3 nucleotide sequence: TGTGCCAGAGAGGAGGACCTTTCGAACACTGAAGCTTTCTTT.

The chain employs TRBV27 and TRBJ1-2; possibly TRBD1 for D (5 bases). Trimming removed 5 bases from V and 3 bases from J, with 16 bases in between. Germline V gives CDR1 MNHEY, CDR2 SMNVEV (reference sequence). The CDR3 consists of 15 residues. The CDR3 coding sequence is TGTGCCAGCAGTCCCTGGGACCCAGGGTACTATGGCTACACCTTC. As protein: CASSPWDPGYYGYTF.

The chain is built from TRBV6-5 and TRBJ2-1, with 11 bases that match TRBD2. Losses at the gene ends were 0 bases for V and 5 bases for J; bases not matched to a gene: 0. The CDR3 is made up of 15 amino acids. Per the germline V gene, CDR1 is MNHEY and CDR2 is SVGAGI. The DNA for the CDR3 is TGTGCCAGCAGTTACTCACTAGCGGGAGACAATGAGCAGTTCTTC. This codes for CASSYSLAGDNEQFF.

The chain carries TRBV7-8 and TRBJ1-3, with TRBD1 as a possible D gene (6 bases). The CDR3 has 16 amino acids. Germline loops: CDR1 SGHVS, CDR2 FQNEAQ. V was cut by 5 bases and J by 7 bases, with 21 bases left in between. CDR3 coding DNA: TGTGCCAGCAGCCCAACCCCGGGGGCCGAGCGTAACACCATATATTTT. Amino acid sequence: CASSPTPGAERNTIYF.

The chain carries TRBV4-2 and TRBJ1-2; D call uncertain. The CDR3 loop spans 15 amino acids. CDR1 is LGHNA, CDR2 YNFKEQ, per germline. Trimming removed 0 bases from V and 10 bases from J, with 18 bases in between. CDR3 loop: CASSQEVQAAIDYTF. As DNA, the CDR3 is TGTGCCAGCAGCCAAGAGGTTCAGGCTGCTATTGACTACACCTTC.

The chain couples TRBV4-2 to TRBJ2-4; 9 bases are a match to TRBD2. This CDR3 comprises 17 residues. Germline V gene sequence: CDR1 LGHNA, CDR2 YNFKEQ. Trimming at V came to 1 base and at J to 6 bases, leaving 10 bases not matched to a gene. The CDR3 here is CASSQGEWREGGNIQYF. DNA for the CDR3: TGTGCCAGCAGCCAAGGGGAGTGGCGGGAGGGAGGAAACATTCAGTACTTC.

V usage is TRBV27 and J usage is TRBJ2-1; 9 nucleotides agree with TRBD2. Germline V gene lookup returns CDR1 MNHEY and CDR2 SMNVEV (reference sequence). V shed 8 bases and J 3 bases; nucleotides not matched to a gene: 5. CDR3 length equals 14 residues. The CDR3 DNA is TGTGCCAGCGCGGGACTAGCAGTCTACAATGAGCAGTTCTTC. Its protein product is CASAGLAVYNEQFF.

The genes are TRBV11-3 and TRBJ2-5, with 7 bases fitting TRBD2. The CDR3 is 16 amino acids. Germline V gene data show CDR1 as SGHNT and CDR2 as YENEEA. The V gene end was trimmed by 5 bases and the J gene end by 4 bases; junction bases not matched to a gene: 13. The chain's CDR3 is CASSPAGSRGGETQYF. In nucleotides, the CDR3 is TGTGCCAGCAGCCCAGCAGGGTCTCGCGGGGGAGAGACCCAGTACTTC.